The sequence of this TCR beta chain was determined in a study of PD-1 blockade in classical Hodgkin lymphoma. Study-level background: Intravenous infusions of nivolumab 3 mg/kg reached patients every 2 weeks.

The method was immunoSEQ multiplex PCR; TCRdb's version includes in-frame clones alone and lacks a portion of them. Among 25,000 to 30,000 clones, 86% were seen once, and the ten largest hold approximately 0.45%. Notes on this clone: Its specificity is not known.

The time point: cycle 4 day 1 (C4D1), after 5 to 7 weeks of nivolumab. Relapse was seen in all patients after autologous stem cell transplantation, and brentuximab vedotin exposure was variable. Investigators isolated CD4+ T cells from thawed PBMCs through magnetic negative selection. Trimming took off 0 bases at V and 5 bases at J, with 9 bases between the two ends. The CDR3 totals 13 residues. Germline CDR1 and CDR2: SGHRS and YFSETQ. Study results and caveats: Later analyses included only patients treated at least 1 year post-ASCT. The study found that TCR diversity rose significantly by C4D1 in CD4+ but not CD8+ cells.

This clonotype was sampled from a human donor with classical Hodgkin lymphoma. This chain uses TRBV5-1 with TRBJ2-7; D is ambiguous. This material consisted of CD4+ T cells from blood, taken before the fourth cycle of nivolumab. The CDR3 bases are TGCGCCAGCAGCTTGGAGCATTCCGACGAGCAGTACTTC. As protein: CASSLEHSDEQYF.